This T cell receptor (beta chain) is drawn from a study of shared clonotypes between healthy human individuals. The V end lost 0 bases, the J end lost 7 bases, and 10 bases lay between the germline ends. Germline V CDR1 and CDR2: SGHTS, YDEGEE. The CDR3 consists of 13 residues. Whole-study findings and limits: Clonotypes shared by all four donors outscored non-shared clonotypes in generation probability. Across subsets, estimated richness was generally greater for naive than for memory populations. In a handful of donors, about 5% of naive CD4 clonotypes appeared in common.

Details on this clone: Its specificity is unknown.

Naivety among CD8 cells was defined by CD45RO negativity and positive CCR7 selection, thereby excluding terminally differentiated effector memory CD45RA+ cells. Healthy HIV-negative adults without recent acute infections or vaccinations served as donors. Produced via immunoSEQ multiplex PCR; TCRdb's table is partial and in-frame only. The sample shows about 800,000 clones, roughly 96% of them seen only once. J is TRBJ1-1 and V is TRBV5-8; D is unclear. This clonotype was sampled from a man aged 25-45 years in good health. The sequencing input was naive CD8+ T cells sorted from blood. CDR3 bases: TGTGCCAGCAGCTTGGGGGTGGGTATTGAAGCTTTCTTT. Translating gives CASSLGVGIEAFF. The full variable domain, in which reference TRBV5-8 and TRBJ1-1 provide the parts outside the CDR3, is EAGVTQSPTHLIKTRGQQATLRCSPISGHTSVYWYQQALGLGLQFLLWYDEGEERNRGNFPPRFSGRQFPNYSSELNVNALELEDSALYLCASSLGVGIEAFFGQGTRLTVV.